This T cell receptor beta chain originates from a study of cytomegalovirus exposure and HLA in healthy donors. Study-level information: Counted in an early data release were approximately 85 million unique TCRs from HLA-typed donors. The study, taken as a whole, reports: What was likely a sequencing artifact was a cluster of highly shared sequence variants. Cytomegalovirus status was reportedly diagnosed by the classifier with high sensitivity and specificity.

PCR was performed using 60 Vbeta and 13 Jbeta primers. Sequenced by immunoSEQ multiplex PCR; TCRdb stores in-frame clones only, minus some. The sample lists 180,000 or so clones; over 60% were seen once. Points on this clone: The antigen is undetermined.

Germline-derived CDR1 and CDR2 are LNHNV and YYDKDF (reference sequence). The CDR3 extends over 15 amino acids. The V end was cut by 3 bases, the J end by 0 bases, with 12 bases between. Sequencing was done on a sample of PBMCs. The rearrangement links TRBV15 to TRBJ2-7; D might be TRBD1 (6 bases). This receptor was taken from a man aged 50 to 60 in good health and CMV-seropositive. CDR3 protein: CATSRDRLSSYEQYF. CDR3 nucleotide sequence: TGTGCCACCAGCAGGGACAGATTGAGCTCCTACGAGCAGTACTTC.